This T cell receptor beta chain was found in a study of T cell clonotyping in hematopoietic cell transplantation. Whole-study results and caveats: Few recipient clonotypes overlapped donors; over 97% were de novo at given depth.

Profiled with immunoSEQ multiplex PCR; TCRdb holds only in-frame clones, not every one. In the table there are nearly 9,500 clones, approximately 97% of which are singletons. Recipient blood drawn about 28 days pretransplant and days 30, 100, 180 after. Germline lookup yields CDR1 SGHDN and CDR2 FVKESK. The ends lost 2 bases at V and 0 bases at J; junction bases unmatched: 7. The CDR3 totals 17 residues. The table lists this clone with a count of one. The antigen is undetermined. The receptor comes from a male patient aged 55 to 69 who had an allogeneic stem cell transplant from a related donor, so the T cells may come from the graft donor. Some clones in this sample may be carry-over from other donors' samples. The chain employs TRBV14 and TRBJ1-3; the match to TRBD1 covers 7 bases. The sequenced sample was peripheral blood mononuclear cells, obtained 100 days after allogeneic stem cell transplant. CDR3 sequence (DNA): TGTGCCAGCAGCCAAATAAGGACAGGTCGCTCTGGAAACACCATATATTTT. Its protein product is CASSQIRTGRSGNTIYF.